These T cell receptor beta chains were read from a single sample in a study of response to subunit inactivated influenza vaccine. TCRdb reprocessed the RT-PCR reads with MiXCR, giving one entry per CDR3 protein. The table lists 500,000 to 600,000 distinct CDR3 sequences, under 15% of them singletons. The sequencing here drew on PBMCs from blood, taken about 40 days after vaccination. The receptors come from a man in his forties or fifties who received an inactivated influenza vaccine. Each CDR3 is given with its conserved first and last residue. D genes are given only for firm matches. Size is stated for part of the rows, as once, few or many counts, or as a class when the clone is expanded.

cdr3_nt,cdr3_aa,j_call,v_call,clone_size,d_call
TGTGCCAGCAGCTTAGATATCCTGGGTTCCTACAATGAGCAGTTCTTC,CASSLDILGSYNEQFF,TRBJ2-1,TRBV11-2,once,NA
TGTGCCAGCAGTTTTTCGCGGTGGACCGGGACTAGCGGGAGCAGGGGCACCGGGGAGCTGTTTTTT,CASSFSRWTGTSGSRGTGELFF,TRBJ2-2,TRBV27,NA,TRBD2
TGCGCCAGCAGCTCGAACCCTCTAGCGGGAGTCTACAATGAGCAGTTCTTC,CASSSNPLAGVYNEQFF,TRBJ2-1,TRBV5-1,few,TRBD2
TGTGCCAGCAGTTACACCAGGGTTAGTTCTGGGGCCAACGTCCTGACTTTC,CASSYTRVSSGANVLTF,TRBJ2-6,TRBV6-2/TRBV6-3,few,NA
TGTGCCTGGAGTGTACCAGAGAGCTCCTACGAGCAGTACTTC,CAWSVPESSYEQYF,TRBJ2-7,TRBV30,NA,NA
TGTGCCAGCAGCACCGCTAGCGGGGGTACAGATACGCAGTATTTT,CASSTASGGTDTQYF,TRBJ2-3,TRBV9,NA,TRBD2
TGCGCCAGCGACAGAGGAGGCGACACAGATACGCAGTATTTT,CASDRGGDTDTQYF,TRBJ2-3,TRBV5-1,many,NA
TGTGCCAGCAGTCCCTCGGTCCCCGCAGATACGCAGTATTTT,CASSPSVPADTQYF,TRBJ2-3,TRBV12-3/TRBV12-4,NA,NA
TGTGCCACCGGGGGGTTCTTGACAGATACGCAGTATTTT,CATGGFLTDTQYF,TRBJ2-3,TRBV10-3,NA,TRBD2
TGTGCCAGCTCTGATGAAATATGGGGGACTGAAGCTTTCTTT,CASSDEIWGTEAFF,TRBJ1-1,TRBV4-2,NA,NA
TGTGCCAGCAGTACAGGGGCAAAGACCCAGTTCTTC,CASSTGAKTQFF,TRBJ2-1,TRBV14,NA,TRBD1
TGTGCCAGCAGTGACCCCCCCACCGGGCAGGGCTCCTACGAGCAGTACTTC,CASSDPPTGQGSYEQYF,TRBJ2-7,TRBV6-4,NA,NA
TGTGCCAGCAGTTCCAGAAGCTCCTACGAGCAGTACTTC,CASSSRSSYEQYF,TRBJ2-7,TRBV12-3/TRBV12-4,many,NA
TGTGCCAGCAGCAGCGGGACAGGGGGCTATGAAAAACTGTTTTTT,CASSSGTGGYEKLFF,TRBJ1-4,TRBV7-9,few,TRBD1
TGCAGCGTTGTTCGGCTAGCGGGAGGAGAGACCCAGTACTTC,CSVVRLAGGETQYF,TRBJ2-5,TRBV29-1,many,TRBD2
TGTGCCAGCAGCCCCTGGGACAGTGATTACAATGAGCAGTTCTTC,CASSPWDSDYNEQFF,TRBJ2-1,TRBV9,few,TRBD1
TGCAGTGCTAGAGATCAATCCCCGCAGGGGGACCCCTATGGCTACACCTTC,CSARDQSPQGDPYGYTF,TRBJ1-2,TRBV20-1,many,TRBD1